These 9 T cell receptor beta chains were sequenced from one sample in a study of shared clonotypes between healthy human individuals. Some clones are missing from TCRdb's copy, which holds only in-frame ones; the method was immunoSEQ multiplex PCR. The data contain over 1.5 million clones, approximately 98% of them singletons. Sequencing was performed on naive CD4+ T cells sorted from blood. Subset noted: CD45RA+ positively selected. These receptor sequences come from a man aged 25 to 40 in good health.

The V gene is TRBV29-1, the J gene TRBJ1-1, with a tentative D call TRBD1 (6 bases). The length of the CDR3 is 13 residues. Germline V gene data show CDR1 as SQVTM and CDR2 as ANQGSEA. The V end lost 6 bases, the J end lost 4 bases, and 15 bases lay between the germline ends. The CDR3 region is CSVNRDRGTEAFF. The CDR3 region has the DNA TGCAGCGTAAACAGGGATCGCGGCACTGAAGCTTTCTTT.

The chain combines TRBV7-3 with TRBJ1-5, with D uncertain. Germline CDR1 SGHTA, CDR2 FQGTGA. The V end was cut by 6 bases, the J end by 4 bases, with 22 bases between. The CDR3 runs 17 residues. The DNA of the CDR3 is TGTGCCAGCAGTCTTCGTATGGTAGTCCCCCCAAATCAGCCCCAGCATTTT. The encoded protein is CASSLRMVVPPNQPQHF.

This sequence joins TRBV6-1 and TRBJ1-3, with D maybe TRBD1 (6 bases). This CDR3 has 17 amino acids. Trimming removed 2 bases from V and 0 bases from J, with 14 bases in between. The germline CDR1 and CDR2 sequences are MNHNS and SASEGT. The CDR3 reads CASSEQPDRRSGNTIYF. CDR3 DNA sequence: TGTGCCAGCAGTGAACAACCCGACAGGCGCTCTGGAAACACCATATATTTT.

The chain joins TRBV18 to TRBJ2-5, with 9 bases that match TRBD2. The junction had 5 bases not matched to a gene; V was cut back by 0 bases and J by 3 bases. The CDR3 runs 16 residues. Per the germline V gene, CDR1 is KGHSH and CDR2 is LQKENI. CDR3 loop: CASSPPGASGKETQYF. The CDR3 DNA reads TGTGCCAGCTCACCACCTGGGGCTAGCGGGAAAGAGACCCAGTACTTC.

About this clone itself: In the same sample, other DNA sequences code for this CDR3. The rearrangement uses TRBV6-1 and TRBJ2-7; D gene uncertain. The V gene lost 4 bases and the J gene lost 3 bases, with 4 bases spanning the gap. This CDR3 is built from 11 residues. Per germline, CDR1 MNHNS and CDR2 SASEGT. The CDR3 loop reads CASSVIYEQYF. The CDR3 DNA sequence: TGTGCCAGCAGTGTGATCTACGAGCAGTACTTC.

V gene TRBV9 combines with J gene TRBJ2-1, with 8 bases that match TRBD2. V dropped 1 base and J dropped 7; count of bases not matched to a gene: 7. The germline V gene encodes CDR1 SGDLS and CDR2 YYNGEE. The CDR3 totals 15 residues. Here the CDR3 DNA reads TGTGCCAGCAGCGTATTTGGCGGGAGGTATAATGAGCAGTTCTTC. It specifies CASSVFGGRYNEQFF.

V and J are TRBV4-1 and TRBJ2-3, with 9 bases identical to TRBD1. Trimming cost V 4 bases and J 3 bases; bases outside gene matches: 8. In germline, CDR1 is MGHRA, CDR2 YSYEKL. This CDR3 is built from 16 residues. The CDR3 DNA reads as TGCGCCAGCAGCCGGTTGGGACAGGGTATTACAGATACGCAGTATTTT. This sequence encodes CASSRLGQGITDTQYF.

The V call is TRBV15, the J call TRBJ1-5; a possible D gene is TRBD1 (6 bases). V gave up 5 bases and J gave up 5 bases, with 10 bases separating them. CDR1 and CDR2 from the germline V gene are LNHNV and YYDKDF (reference sequence). The CDR3 has 13 amino acids. The CDR3 here is CATSGGADQPQHF. The CDR3 DNA is TGTGCCACCAGCGGGGGGGCGGATCAGCCCCAGCATTTT.

The chain couples TRBV5-4 to TRBJ1-2; a weak D match, TRBD1 (6 bases). Trimming stripped 3 bases from V and 3 bases from J, with 12 bases between. This CDR3 region has 14 residues. Germline loops: CDR1 SGHNT, CDR2 YYREEE (reference sequence). CDR3: CASSWGRGYYGYTF. The DNA of the CDR3 is TGTGCCAGCAGCTGGGGCAGGGGATACTATGGCTACACCTTC.